This TCR beta chain was found in a study of T cells in Graves' hyperthyroidism and ophthalmopathy. At first hyperthyroidism diagnosis, before any ophthalmopathy symptoms, the blood sample was collected. This clonotype was observed many times. It was RNA transcripts that yielded the amplified TCR beta CDR3 regions. Primed by the HTBI set, a first-round RT-PCR was run on the TCR CDR3. One entry per CDR3 protein results from TCRdb running MiXCR on the multiplex PCR reads. The sample lists 690,000 or so distinct CDR3 sequences; roughly a sixth were seen once. The CDR3 is 16 residues long. J gave up 5 bases and V 2 bases, and 7 bases lay outside the gene matches. The germline CDR1 and CDR2 sequences are DFQATT and SNEGSKA (reference sequence).

Sequencing used blood. The TCR was taken from a woman aged 45 to 65 with Graves' hyperthyroidism that later progressed to Graves' ophthalmopathy. The rearrangement joins TRBV20-1 to TRBJ2-5, with TRBD2 matching over 14 bases. The CDR3 here is CSARRRLAGGHETQYF. The CDR3 bases are TGCAGTGCTAGACGTAGACTAGCGGGGGGGCATGAGACCCAGTACTTC.